This T cell receptor beta chain was observed in a study of vaccination effects on CD4 cells after COVID-19. The CDR3 covers 15 residues. V shed 3 bases, J shed 5 bases, and the junction held 10 bases outside the gene matches. CDR1 DFQATT and CDR2 SNEGSKA come from the germline V gene (reference sequence). ViraFEST expansion of antigen-specific CD4+ T cells with viral peptide pools preceded sequencing. Culture proceeded for 10 days, and CD4+ T cells were then isolated. Negative nucleocapsid antibody tests before and after vaccination confirmed no previous SARS-CoV-2 infection. Cultures of under 2.5 million PBMC per well contained 8 to 10 IU/ml IL-2 plus 10 ug/ml peptides. At days 3 and 7, half of the medium was exchanged for IL-2 medium. Using immunoSEQ multiplex PCR, the repertoire was profiled, and TCRdb retains in-frame clones only, with some absent. The sample includes about 22,000 clones, approximately 81% seen only once; the top ten take 19%.

Notes on the study in general: Cross-reactivity with common cold coronaviruses was shown by only 1 of 255 vaccine-induced clones in healthy vaccinees. Recruitment yielded few convalescent patients, and the study had no early post-infection timepoints.

For this clone: Its antigen remains unknown.

The sample in question was CD4+ T cells from PBMCs cultured with HCoV-NL63 spike peptides, obtained before COVID-19 vaccination. The clonotype comes from a human donor who received a COVID-19 vaccine. The V call is TRBV20-1, the J call TRBJ2-5, with 9 bases matching TRBD2. This CDR3 is CSASWREGPRETQYF. The CDR3 region has the DNA TGCAGTGCTAGTTGGCGGGAGGGCCCTCGGGAGACCCAGTACTTC.